This T cell receptor (beta chain) comes out of a study of shared clonotypes between healthy human individuals (TCRdb year 2020). A note on the overall study: A few men and two women, aged 18 to 49 years, made up the cohort. Leukapheresis yielded between about 0.8 and 9.5 billion PBMCs per donor. To increase sequencing depth and limit assay-specific biases, different laboratories used diverse techniques to prepare libraries and sequence TCR repertoires. Blood TCR repertoires of a handful of healthy adults were deeply sequenced to estimate repertoire size and the extent of clonotype sharing between individuals. Per donor, three plates each were used for CD4 naive and CD4 memory, two for CD8 naive, and one for CD8 memory. Results and caveats for the whole study, not just this receptor: Pairwise subsampling led to the expectation that sequencing depth would affect the degree of clonotype sharing among donors. Rarefaction of sorted-subset datasets indicated incomplete sequencing despite the large sequencing depth. Naive subsets generally had larger estimated clonotype richness than memory subsets. Because the study included only a small number of donors, the genetic and exposure-history diversity represented was limited. Compared with non-shared clonotypes, the clonotypes found in all four sorted-subset donors had higher generation probabilities. Across a few donors, about 5.2% of naive CD4, approximately 3.5% of naive CD8, about 2% of memory CD4, and about 0.44% of memory CD8 clonotypes were shared. Sampling was restricted to blood, and TCR repertoires in tissues likely differ from the TCR repertoires found in blood.

The CDR3 sequence holds 16 residues, the cysteine and phenylalanine included. Only CDR3 DNA remains: 48 bases, in frame from the first base. Per the germline V gene, MGHRA is the CDR1 and YSYEKL is the CDR2. The V end gives up 4 bases and the J end 9 bases, leaving 10 bases in the junction not matched to a gene. The donors were healthy, HIV-negative adults who had no recently reported acute infections or vaccinations. Every donor was a Caucasian adult residing in Nashville, Tennessee, USA. CD4+ T cells were enriched by magnetic negative selection, after which naive cells were positively selected on CD45RA and the negative fraction was taken as the memory subset. Blood was collected by leukapheresis, and PBMCs were isolated by Ficoll-Histopaque density gradient centrifugation and then cryopreserved in liquid nitrogen vapor phase. Analytical flow cytometry was used to check the purity and quantity of every magnetically sorted T cell population. Each sorted fraction had its genomic DNA isolated and then quantified by UV absorbance on a Nanodrop 2000c.

TCR CDR3 regions were amplified from genomic DNA by multiplex PCR using the deep immunoSEQ assay. For each cell subset, the extracted genomic DNA was distributed evenly across all wells of several immunoSEQ 96-well plates, and each plate served as one replicate. For sorted subsets, each replicate PCR was loaded with 200 ng genomic DNA, equivalent to 30,000 to 35,000 T cell genomes. Purified libraries were measured with a Qubit 3.0 fluorometer, size-checked on a Bioanalyzer 2100, and measured again with the KAPA Library Quantification kit. Every immunoSEQ 96-well plate was sequenced on a dedicated single-read 150-cycle Illumina NextSeq 550 flow cell. For the original study's pipeline: Because the immunoSEQ output held only junctional sequences and lacked quality scores, the filtering could not match the filtering applied to full-length reads. To assign V/J genes and CDR3, sequences were annotated against IMGT germline references using PyIR, a Python wrapper for IgBLAST v1.9. Reads were filtered out if the reads had weak V/J assignments (E-value above 1e-6), no CDR3, stop codons, out-of-frame junctions, or ambiguous translated residues. V3J clonotypes were defined by identical inferred V gene, J gene, and CDR3 amino acid sequence. The percentage overlap between two repertoires was calculated by dividing the number of shared unique clonotypes by the size of the smaller repertoire. RTK rarefaction, the Chao1 estimator, and Recon v2.1 estimates of unobserved clonotypes were used to assess repertoire richness. Generation probabilities were computed with OLGA for all TCRbeta clonotypes obtained by the gDNA method from four donors. Here the immuneACCESS table is served through TCRdb, limited to in-frame sequences with V and J called. Missing clones are a known gap in these copies; in checked studies unresolved V genes cover under half, and the rest lacks a known reason. The V and J calls and clone size were taken over from that table, and D and trimming were inferred from the DNA. The sample contains 1,400,000 or so clones, just under 99% of them found a single time. Approximately 0.4% of the sample belongs to the ten largest clones.

For this clone: What antigen it recognizes has not been identified. The record has no base qualities; no much larger clone is one base away.

The V gene is TRBV4-1 and the J gene is TRBJ2-1; TRBD2 fits 12 bases in the junction. The sequenced material came from naive CD4+ T cells sorted from blood. Per the publication, the cell subset or site label means: CD45RA+ positively selected. The clonotype originates from a man between 25 and 39 years old in good health. The CDR3 protein is CASSRELAGGFSEQFF. In nucleotide form, the sequence is TGCGCCAGCAGCCGAGAACTAGCGGGAGGTTTTAGTGAGCAGTTCTTC.